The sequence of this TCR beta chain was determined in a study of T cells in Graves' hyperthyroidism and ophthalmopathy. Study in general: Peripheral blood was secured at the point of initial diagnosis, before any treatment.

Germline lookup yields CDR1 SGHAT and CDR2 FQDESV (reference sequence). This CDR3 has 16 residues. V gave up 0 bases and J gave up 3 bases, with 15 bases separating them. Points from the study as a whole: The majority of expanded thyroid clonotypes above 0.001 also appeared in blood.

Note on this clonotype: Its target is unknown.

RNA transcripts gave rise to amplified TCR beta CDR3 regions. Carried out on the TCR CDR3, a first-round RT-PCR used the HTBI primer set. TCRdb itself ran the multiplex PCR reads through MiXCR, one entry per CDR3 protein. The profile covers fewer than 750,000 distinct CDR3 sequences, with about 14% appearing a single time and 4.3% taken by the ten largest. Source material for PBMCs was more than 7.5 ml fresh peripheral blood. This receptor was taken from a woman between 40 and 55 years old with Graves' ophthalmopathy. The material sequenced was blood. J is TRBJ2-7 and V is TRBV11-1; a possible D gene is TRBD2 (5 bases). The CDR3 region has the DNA TGTGCCAGCAGCTTAGCCACGGGAAAAGAGGGCTACGAGCAGTACTTC. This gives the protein CASSLATGKEGYEQYF.